Listed here is a single T cell receptor (beta chain). This entry comes from a study of T cells in tumors and immune-related adverse events. The germline V gene has CDR1 LGHNA and CDR2 YSLEER. This CDR3 spans 15 amino acids. Clones were sequenced by immunoSEQ multiplex PCR, and TCRdb holds only the in-frame ones, with some missing. The sample has around 22,000 clones, 90% to 95% seen once. This chain links TRBV4-3 with TRBJ2-5; D not certain. With the DNA end fitting TRBJ2-7 better, the J assignment may be wrong. The sample was lymph node tissue, taken from a patient treated with anti-PD-1 therapy. This TCR was recovered from a female donor with metastatic renal cell carcinoma. CDR3 sequence: CASSQDRRHTYEQYF. The CDR3 coding sequence is TGCGCCAGCAGCCAAGATCGTAGGCATACCTACGAGCAGTACTTC.